The source of this T cell receptor beta chain is a study of regulatory T cells in long-lasting Graves disease. Looking at the study overall: The term persistent Graves' disease signified upward of 5 years on antithyroid drugs with positive TSH receptor antibodies.

The germline gives CDR1 LNHNV, CDR2 YYDKDF (reference sequence). The CDR3 consists of 14 residues. With 5 bases removed from V and 1 base from J, the gap between germline ends came to 11 bases. The time point here: persistent/refractory GD, antithyroid drugs over 5 years with positive TRAb. RNA extracted from PBMCs served as the sequencing template. This clonotype was found many times. Antigen unknown. Overall study findings and caveats: Results may be inaccurate due to the small sample size. TRBV28, TRBJ1-2 and TRBJ2-5 were segments that persistent disease favored.

CDR3 regions were amplified by Arm-PCR using iRepertoire HTBI primers to build TCR beta libraries. TCRdb fed the multiplex PCR reads into MiXCR, producing one record per CDR3 protein. The sample comprises 400,000 to 500,000 distinct CDR3 sequences, roughly a fifth of which are singletons, and around 15% rests with the top ten. The source is a female donor with Graves disease. This specimen was peripheral blood mononuclear cells (PBMCs), taken when the disease was refractory, from a patient treated with antithyroid drugs. This chain uses TRBV15 with TRBJ2-5; TRBD2 is a possible D gene (5 bases). CDR3 sequence reads: CATSPRRAQETQYF. The CDR3, as DNA: TGTGCCACCAGCCCCCGGCGGGCCCAAGAGACCCAGTACTTC.